This T cell receptor beta chain derives from a study of spatial heterogeneity in lung cancer. Study results and caveats: At resection, ubiquitous expanded tumor TCRs appeared in blood more than at follow-up.

As to time point: sample taken at primary tumor resection. Unsorted whole RNA of tumor, nontumor lung or frozen PBMC was sequenced. TCRdb used MiXCR to reprocess the 5' RACE reads, holding one entry per CDR3 protein. This table holds under 50,000 distinct CDR3 sequences, about 5.2% found once. This clonotype has at least ten counts. What it binds is not known. Material: PBMCs, obtained at surgery. This sequence originates from a female donor with early-stage non-small cell lung cancer.

The CDR3 coding sequence is TGTGCCAGCAGCTTAGTAGGGGGGACAGAGCAGTACTTC. This sequence encodes CASSLVGGTEQYF. V is TRBV7-2 and J is TRBJ2-7; possibly TRBD1 or TRBD2 for D (6 bases each). The CDR3 length is 13 residues. The germline V and J ends were trimmed by 1 base and 7 bases, with 11 bases remaining between them. CDR1 is SGHTA, CDR2 FQGNSA, per germline.